This T cell receptor beta chain was sequenced for a study of T cell repertoires in cytomegalovirus infection. On the study more broadly: Public signatures in TCR beta pointed to CMV infection and matching HLA type.

There are 15 residues in the CDR3. V shed 7 bases and J shed 5 bases, with 20 bases lying between them. This clonotype showed up many times. What it recognizes is unknown. Study-level results: In two of eight donors, the top clonotype was HLA-C-restricted CMV-specific. Carriage of CMV together with the relevant HLA was identifiable through cumulative public TCR beta family frequency.

Each CDR3 protein is one row after TCRdb ran MiXCR on the reads. The repertoire holds 100,000 to 150,000 distinct CDR3 sequences, with roughly 9% as singletons. The sequence came from a human donor in good health (CMV status not recorded). Some clones in this sample may be carry-over from other donors' samples. V and J are TRBV12-3 or TRBV12-4 and TRBJ2-5, with D perhaps matching TRBD2 (7 bases). The sequenced material came from PBMCs. CDR3 in DNA: TGTGCCAGCACCCTCCACGGGGGGCGGATGGAGACCCAGTACTTC. Amino acid sequence: CASTLHGGRMETQYF.